Following are 13 T cell receptor delta chains from one sample sequenced in a study of Vδ1+ human thymocytes. Findings of the study overall: Highly polyclonal TRG and TRD repertoires with Gaussian CDR3 length distributions appeared in thymus.

The template was reverse-transcribed extracted RNA. The CDR3 regions were amplified by multiplex PCR from V-gene primers to a constant-region primer. TCRdb re-called the multiplex PCR reads via CATT. The sample includes about 75,000 delta-chain clones, approximately 34% seen only once; the top ten take under 0.3%. The antigens these receptors bind are not known. The sequenced sample was Vdelta1+ gamma-delta thymocytes from the thymus. Indicated subset: FACS-sorted CD3+ TCRalphabeta- TCRVdelta1+ TCRVdelta2- thymocytes. Receptor source: a boy under three years old who had congenital heart surgery.

The chain recombines TRDV1 with TRDJ1; D call uncertain. Trimming shortened V by 5 bases and J by 1 base, and 11 bases separated the two germline ends. Germline V CDR1 and CDR2: TSWWSYY, QGS. The CDR3 spans 14 residues. The CDR3 protein is CALGKGPGTDKLIF. The DNA for the CDR3 is TGTGCTCTTGGGAAGGGCCCGGGCACCGATAAACTCATCTTT.

This clone was detected a few times. The rearrangement uses TRDV1 and TRDJ1; 7 nucleotides match TRDD3. The length of the CDR3 is 14 residues. Per the germline V gene, CDR1 is TSWWSYY and CDR2 is QGS. V trimming: 5 bases; J trimming: 2 bases; junction bases outside the gene matches: 5. This chain's CDR3 is CALGLGYATDKLIF. CDR3 DNA: TGTGCTCTTGGGCTTGGATACGCGACCGATAAACTCATCTTT.

This chain connects TRDV1 to TRDJ1; TRDD2 might be the D (5 bases). CDR1 and CDR2 from the germline V gene are TSWWSYY and QGS. This CDR3 contains 14 residues. V dropped 4 bases and J dropped 10 bases, with 19 bases sitting between them. The CDR3 DNA is TGTGCTCTTGGGGGGGACTTTCCTCTGTTAGGACTCATCTTT. It yields the protein CALGGDFPLLGLIF.

This clone came up a few times. V is TRDV1 and J is TRDJ1; D call uncertain. This CDR3 comprises 24 residues. The V gene lost 2 bases and the J gene lost 4 bases, with 41 bases spanning the gap. Germline loops: CDR1 TSWWSYY, CDR2 QGS. The CDR3 DNA reads TGTGCTCTTGGGGAATATTACTCCGCAACGTACCGGGAGATAGCCGGACACGGGGTCGATAAACTCATCTTT. This translates into CALGEYYSATYREIAGHGVDKLIF.

The chain carries TRDV1 and TRDJ1; a weak D match, TRDD3 (6 bases). This CDR3 has 19 amino acids. Per the germline V gene, CDR1 is TSWWSYY and CDR2 is QGS. Trimming left V 1 base short and J 0 bases short, with 21 bases between. CDR3 region: CALGERDPSTGIYTDKLIF. As DNA, the CDR3 is TGTGCTCTTGGGGAACGGGACCCCTCCACTGGGATATACACCGATAAACTCATCTTT.

In regard to this clone: Other DNA sequences within the sample encode an identical CDR3. The chain is built from TRDV1 and TRDJ1; no clear D. Trimming took 0 bases from V and 0 from J, leaving 26 bases between them. The germline V gene has CDR1 TSWWSYY and CDR2 QGS. The CDR3 is made up of 21 amino acids. In nucleotides, the CDR3 is TGTGCTCTTGGGGAACTAATGGTCACTCATACAACAAGGCGGTACACCGATAAACTCATCTTT. Translated: CALGELMVTHTTRRYTDKLIF.

The V gene is TRDV1, the J gene TRDJ1; 12 bases are shared with TRDD3. Germline values: CDR1 TSWWSYY, CDR2 QGS. V lost 0 bases and J lost 9; bases outside the gene matches: 17. The CDR3 covers 19 residues. Written as DNA, the CDR3 is TGTGCTCTTGGGGAACTGAGGGCCAATACTGGGGGATACCGGGGGCAACTCATCTTT. It translates to CALGELRANTGGYRGQLIF.

This clone has just a few counts. The chain uses TRDV1 and TRDJ1; TRDD3 matches 12 bases. Germline V lookup: CDR1 TSWWSYY, CDR2 QGS. The V and J ends lost 4 bases and 1 base, in that order; junction bases with no gene match: 7. CDR3 length: 17 residues. The DNA of the CDR3 is TGTGCTCTTGGGGTAACGATCTGGGGGATACGCACCGATAAACTCATCTTT. Amino acids: CALGVTIWGIRTDKLIF.

The rearrangement links TRDV1 to TRDJ1, with TRDD3 matching over 9 bases. With 5 bases clipped from V and 0 bases from J, the junction kept 16 bases outside the gene matches. This CDR3 has 19 residues. Germline CDR1 and CDR2: TSWWSYY and QGS. In DNA, the CDR3 is TGTGCTCTTGGGCAGCCCTCCGTACTGGGGGAGGGACACACCGATAAACTCATCTTT. It yields the protein CALGQPSVLGEGHTDKLIF.

The chain couples TRDV1 to TRDJ1, with TRDD3 matching 10 bases. Germline-derived CDR1 and CDR2 are TSWWSYY and QGS. V dropped 2 bases and J dropped 0; count of bases not matched to a gene: 18. This CDR3 has 21 amino acids. The CDR3 coding sequence is TGTGCTCTTGGGGAAAATCCCTTCCGCAACGACTGGGGGATGTACACCGATAAACTCATCTTT. This translates into CALGENPFRNDWGMYTDKLIF.

This clone has only a few counts. The chain joins TRDV1 to TRDJ1; 7 bases are shared with TRDD3. Trimming took 1 base from V and 5 from J; bases not matched to a gene: 10. Germline V gives CDR1 TSWWSYY, CDR2 QGS. The CDR3 contains 16 residues. The CDR3 reads CALGEQWGLLGDKLIF. Here the CDR3 DNA reads TGTGCTCTTGGGGAACAATGGGGCCTACTGGGGGATAAACTCATCTTT.

This clone was recorded a few times. The rearrangement joins TRDV1 to TRDJ1, with 12 bases fitting TRDD3. Germline V gene sequence: CDR1 TSWWSYY, CDR2 QGS. Losses at the gene ends were 2 bases for V and 2 bases for J; bases not matched to a gene: 21. The CDR3 is 22 residues long. The CDR3 DNA reads as TGTGCTCTTGGGGAAAATTCTTCCCAGGGTGGCTGGGGGATACGGGAGACCGATAAACTCATCTTT. Translating it yields CALGENSSQGGWGIRETDKLIF.

As concerns this clone: One junction end disagrees with the germline gene, perhaps due to a read error. The chain is built from TRDV1 and TRDJ1; TRDD2 might be the D (5 bases). The germline CDR1 and CDR2 sequences are TSWWSYY and QGS. There are 21 residues in the CDR3. The CDR3 region has the DNA TGTGCTCTTGGGGGCCTAGCTTCCCCCATTTACTTCAAGACGTACACCGATAAACCCATCTTT. It specifies CALGGLASPIYFKTYTDKPIF.